These 20 T cell receptor beta chains originate from one sample sequenced in a study of CD8+CD57+ T cells in acquired aplastic anemia. Those patients picked for sequencing had displayed CD8+CD57+ cell expansion on flow cytometry. CDR3 and TCR beta VDJ profiling relied on a genomic DNA template. TCRdb re-derived calls from the reads in MiXCR, one entry per CDR3 protein. The sample holds some 200,000 distinct CDR3 sequences, 48% seen once. Material for sequencing was sorted CD4+, CD8+, or CD8+CD57+ T cells (not recorded which) from PBMCs. Every receptor here comes from a human donor with aplastic anemia.

This chain links TRBV15 with TRBJ1-1, with 7 bases lining up with TRBD1. The germline gives CDR1 LNHNV, CDR2 YYDKDF (reference sequence). V lost 2 bases and J lost 4; bases outside the gene matches: 1. This CDR3 is 13 amino acids long. The CDR3 is CATSRRQGTEAFF. DNA of the CDR3: TGTGCCACCAGCAGAAGACAGGGCACTGAAGCTTTCTTT.

The CDR3 nucleotides are TGTGCCAGCAGCGCCACTAGCGGGAGTGGCGAGACCCAGTACTTC. The encoded protein is CASSATSGSGETQYF. The gene calls are TRBV7-3 and TRBJ2-5; 11 bases match TRBD2. The CDR3 is made up of 15 amino acids. V shed 5 bases and J 5 bases; nucleotides not matched to a gene: 7. Germline V lookup: CDR1 SGHTA, CDR2 FQGTGA.

The chain is built from TRBV7-9 and TRBJ1-4; the match to TRBD1 covers 11 bases. The junction had 3 bases not matched to a gene; V was cut back by 5 bases and J by 7 bases. The length of the CDR3 is 14 residues. Germline V gene sequence: CDR1 SEHNR, CDR2 FQNEAQ (reference sequence). CDR3 sequence (DNA): TGTGCCAGCAGCGCCGGGACAGGGGGTGAAAAACTGTTTTTT. Translation gives CASSAGTGGEKLFF.

V usage is TRBV20-1 and J usage is TRBJ2-3; 12 bases map to TRBD2. Trimming removed 0 bases from V and 0 bases from J; junction bases left unmatched: 7. The V gene's germline CDR1 is DFQATT and CDR2 SNEGSKA (reference sequence). The CDR3 contains 18 residues. The CDR3 region is CSARDLTSGSGSTDTQYF. The CDR3, as DNA: TGCAGTGCTAGAGATCTGACTAGCGGGAGCGGTAGCACAGATACGCAGTATTTT.

The gene calls are TRBV10-3 and TRBJ1-4; 7 positions match TRBD1. This CDR3 region has 11 residues. CDR1 is ENHRY, CDR2 SYGVKD, per germline. The J segment lost 16 bases and the V segment lost 2 bases, leaving 4 bases of the junction unmatched. The CDR3: CAISERDSSFF. The CDR3 DNA reads TGTGCCATCAGTGAGCGGGACAGCTCGTTTTTT.

This clonotype has a handful of counts. This chain uses TRBV7-6 with TRBJ2-7, with 12 bases lining up with TRBD1. Trimming removed 0 bases from V and 6 bases from J; junction bases left unmatched: 6. This CDR3 has 16 amino acids. Per the germline V gene, CDR1 is SGHVS and CDR2 is FNYEAQ. CDR3 DNA sequence: TGTGCCAGCAGCTTAGCGACCGGGACAGGGGGCTCCGAGCAGTACTTC. Translating it yields CASSLATGTGGSEQYF. Full variable domain (remainder filled in from reference TRBV7-6 and TRBJ2-7): GAGVSQSPRYKVTKRGQDVALRCDPISGHVSLYWYRQALGQGPEFLTYFNYEAQQDKSGLPNDRFSAERPEGSISTLTIQRTEQRDSAMYRCASSLATGTGGSEQYFGPGTRLTVT.

About this clonotype: A much larger clone lies one base from this, so it may be a read error. The J gene is TRBJ2-7, the V gene TRBV6-1; 7 bases are a match to TRBD2. Trimming at V came to 7 bases and at J to 6 bases, leaving 18 bases not matched to a gene. This CDR3 is built from 16 residues. Germline assignment: CDR1 MNHNS and CDR2 SASEGT. In nucleotides, the CDR3 is TGTGCCAGCACTCCCCCCCGGCGGGGGAAAGTGGTCGAGCAGTACTTC. Protein product: CASTPPRRGKVVEQYF.

Only one count was recorded for this clonotype. The chain links TRBV29-1 to TRBJ2-5, with a possible D match to TRBD1 (6 bases). The CDR3 consists of 14 residues. CDR1 is SQVTM and CDR2 is ANQGSEA in the germline V gene. V gave up 2 bases and J gave up 1 base, with 11 bases separating them. The chain's CDR3 is CSVEQGSIQETQYF. DNA for the CDR3: TGCAGCGTTGAACAGGGGAGCATCCAAGAGACCCAGTACTTC. The full variable domain, its missing parts supplied by reference TRBV29-1 and TRBJ2-5, is SAVISQKPSRDICQRGTSLTIQCQVDSQVTMMFWYRQQPGQSLTLIATANQGSEATYESGFVIDKFPISRPNLTFSTLTVSNMSPEDSSIYLCSVEQGSIQETQYFGPGTRLLVL.

This sequence joins TRBV2 and TRBJ1-4; 7 positions match TRBD1. Germline CDR1 reads SNHLY; CDR2 reads FYNNEI. With V trimmed by 6 bases and J by 6 bases, 7 bases remained unmatched. The CDR3 loop spans 14 amino acids. This CDR3 reads CASRNRGLYEKLFF. CDR3 DNA sequence: TGTGCCAGCAGGAATAGGGGGCTGTATGAAAAACTGTTTTTT.

This clonotype has ten or more counts. This chain links TRBV7-2 with TRBJ2-5, with no clear D. V lost 5 bases and J 5 bases, leaving 15 bases between the germline ends. The CDR3 is 14 residues long. The germline V gene has CDR1 SGHTA and CDR2 FQGNSA. CDR3 protein: CASSPRRIGETQYF. CDR3 DNA sequence: TGTGCCAGCAGCCCCCGACGGATCGGGGAGACCCAGTACTTC.

This clonotype was seen repeatedly, ten times or more. V is TRBV9 and J is TRBJ1-1; weak D call: TRBD1 (6 bases). Per germline, CDR1 SGDLS and CDR2 YYNGEE. V was clipped by 4 bases and J by 4 bases, with 20 bases between them. The CDR3 is 16 amino acids. Here the CDR3 DNA reads TGTGCCAGCAGCCCCCGGGTGGGGGGCGCGAGCACTGAAGCTTTCTTT. It is translated as CASSPRVGGASTEAFF.

Many counts were recorded for this clonotype. The chain carries TRBV5-1 and TRBJ1-2, with D perhaps TRBD1 (6 bases). There are 14 residues in the CDR3. Germline CDR1 reads SGHRS; CDR2 reads YFSETQ. Trimming cost V 0 bases and J 6 bases, with 12 bases left between them. In DNA, the CDR3 is TGCGCCAGCAGCTTGGACAGGGCCGAGCATGGCTACACCTTC. As protein: CASSLDRAEHGYTF. Variable domain in full (rest from reference TRBV5-1 and TRBJ1-2): KAGVTQTPRYLIKTRGQQVTLSCSPISGHRSVSWYQQTPGQGLQFLFEYFSETQRNKGNFPGRFSGRQFSNSRSEMNVSTLELGDSALYLCASSLDRAEHGYTFGSGTRLTVV.

This sequence joins TRBV10-3 and TRBJ2-1, with 8 nucleotides matching TRBD2. This CDR3 comprises 18 residues. With 10 bases clipped from V and 2 bases from J, the junction kept 19 bases outside the gene matches. CDR1 is ENHRY, CDR2 SYGVKD, per germline. CDR3 nucleotides: TGTGCCACCAAATTCGGGACTAGGGATTATAGACCCTACAATGAGCAGTTCTTC. Translated: CATKFGTRDYRPYNEQFF.

As concerns this clonotype: Mismatch with germline at one junction end may stem from a read error. CDR3 sequence reads: CASSLVAGNYEQHF. The CDR3 DNA reads TGTGCCAGCAGCTTGGTAGCGGGAAACTACGAGCAGCACTTC. This chain connects TRBV5-5 to TRBJ2-7; TRBD2 aligns across 8 bases. The CDR3 runs 14 residues. Germline V gene sequence: CDR1 SGHKS, CDR2 YYEKEE (reference sequence).

The chain has TRBV27 and TRBJ2-5, with 7 nucleotides matching TRBD2. The CDR3 length is 13 residues. Germline assignment: CDR1 MNHEY and CDR2 SMNVEV (reference sequence). With V trimmed by 6 bases and J by 4 bases, 5 bases remained unmatched. CDR3 sequence reads: CASSHTGGETQYF. CDR3 sequence (DNA): TGTGCCAGCAGCCATACGGGGGGAGAGACCCAGTACTTC.

This clonotype occurred a few times. This sequence joins TRBV28 and TRBJ1-1; D is unclear. V gave up 3 bases and J gave up 11 bases, with 13 bases separating them. Germline loops: CDR1 MDHEN, CDR2 SYDVKM. The CDR3 loop spans 12 amino acids. The CDR3 region is CASSLLGMGAFF. The CDR3 nucleotides read TGTGCCAGCAGTTTGTTAGGGATGGGGGCTTTCTTT.

In the case of this clonotype: Given a much more abundant clone one base away, this may be a read error. This chain joins TRBV27 and TRBJ1-5, with a possible D match to TRBD1 (5 bases). V lost 5 bases, J lost 1 base, and 9 bases lay in between. The germline V gene has CDR1 MNHEY and CDR2 SMNVEV (reference sequence). The CDR3 spans 14 residues. This chain's CDR3 is CASSHRDSNQPQHF. The CDR3 DNA reads as TGTGCCAGCAGTCACCGGGACAGCAATCAGCCCCAGCATTTT.

This clonotype showed up just a few times. A much larger clonotype is one base distant, so this may be a read error. This sequence joins TRBV5-1 and TRBJ2-3; 9 positions match TRBD2. The CDR3 consists of 16 residues. Germline CDR1 SGHRS, CDR2 YFSETQ. J was trimmed by 3 bases and V by 3 bases; bases with no gene match: 8. The CDR3 bases are TGCGCCAGCAGCTCAGGGTCTAGCGGGAAGACAGATACGCAGTATTTT. It codes for CASSSGSSGKTDTQYF.

This clonotype was counted at least ten times. V gene TRBV20-1 combines with J gene TRBJ1-3; possible D gene TRBD1, 5 bases. V was cut by 0 bases and J by 4 bases, with 19 bases left in between. This CDR3 region has 17 residues. The V gene's germline CDR1 is DFQATT and CDR2 SNEGSKA (reference sequence). The CDR3 DNA reads as TGCAGTGCTAGAGATGGGGCAGGGTATCATTCGGGAAACACCATATATTTT. This gives the protein CSARDGAGYHSGNTIYF.

In the case of this clonotype: Being one base from a much bigger clone, this may be a read error. The chain combines TRBV10-3 with TRBJ2-7; D unresolved. The germline V gene has CDR1 ENHRY and CDR2 SYGVKD. The CDR3 contains 16 residues. With 5 bases removed from V and 4 bases from J, the gap between germline ends came to 21 bases. In DNA form, the CDR3 reads TGTGCCATCAGTCCCCCAAGGCGGCATATTAGTTACGAGCAGTACTTC. Translated, it gives CAISPPRRHISYEQYF.